These T cell receptor beta chains were read from a single sample in a study of blood T cell repertoires in COVID-19. Profiling relied on immunoSEQ multiplex PCR, and the TCRdb table lists in-frame clones only, not all of them. This sample yields roughly 130,000 clones, of which 84% are seen a single time; less than 4% belongs to the top ten. The specimen sequenced was PBMCs or T cells enriched from blood (not recorded which). These receptor sequences come from a woman aged 50 to 60 with acute COVID-19. The CDR3 runs from the conserved cysteine through the conserved F or W. Each record gives: D gene, CDR3 length, V gene, J gene, clone size, CDR3 protein, CDR3 DNA. The D gene is left open where the match is weak. Some rows mark clone size as missing; the rest say once, few, many or name a class of expanded clone.

NA	12	TRBV2	TRBJ2-1	few	CASSATNNEQFF	TGTGCCAGCAGTGCGACTAACAATGAGCAGTTCTTC
TRBD1	16	TRBV25-1	TRBJ1-1	NA	CASSPTGTGRNTEAFF	TGTGCCAGCAGTCCCACGGGGACAGGGCGGAACACTGAAGCTTTCTTT
NA	14	TRBV2	TRBJ2-2	NA	CASSSLLVSGELFF	TGTGCCAGCAGTTCCCTACTAGTGTCCGGGGAGCTGTTTTTT
NA	14	TRBV6-2/TRBV6-3	TRBJ2-5	NA	CASSYVVGEETQYF	TGTGCCAGCAGTTACGTGGTGGGAGAAGAGACCCAGTACTTC
TRBD1	16	TRBV24-1	TRBJ2-1	NA	CATSDTRQGYYNEQFF	TGTGCCACCAGTGATACCCGACAGGGGTACTACAATGAGCAGTTCTTC
NA	14	TRBV7-2	TRBJ2-5	NA	CASSLMIARETQYF	TGTGCCAGCAGCTTGATGATAGCCCGAGAGACCCAGTACTTC
NA	12	TRBV7-9	TRBJ2-4	NA	CASRGSGNIQYF	TGTGCCAGCAGAGGTTCGGGAAACATTCAGTACTTC
TRBD2	15	TRBV11-3	TRBJ2-5	NA	CASSPGLAGAETQYF	TGTGCCAGCAGCCCGGGACTAGCGGGAGCAGAGACCCAGTACTTC
TRBD2	17	TRBV14	TRBJ2-7	few	CASSQERWSGKNYEQYF	TGTGCCAGCAGCCAAGAGCGATGGAGCGGGAAGAACTACGAGCAGTACTTC
NA	12	TRBV12-3/TRBV12-4	TRBJ2-3	NA	CASRQGPDTQYF	TGTGCCAGCAGACAGGGCCCAGATACGCAGTATTTT
NA	14	TRBV19	TRBJ2-3	NA	CASSFTREPDTQYF	TGTGCCAGTAGTTTCACGAGGGAGCCGGATACGCAGTATTTT
TRBD1	13	TRBV11-3	TRBJ1-5	NA	CASSFTGDQPQHF	TGTGCCAGCAGCTTCACAGGGGACCAGCCCCAGCATTTT
NA	16	TRBV4-3	TRBJ2-1	once	CASSQSGSRLYNEQFF	TGCGCCAGCAGCCAGTCCGGGAGCCGTCTATACAATGAGCAGTTCTTC
TRBD2	15	TRBV19	TRBJ2-3	once	CASSIGTIATDTQYF	TGTGCCAGTAGTATCGGGACTATTGCTACAGATACGCAGTATTTT
TRBD1	18	TRBV5-6	TRBJ2-2	NA	CASSLASLGTGYTGELFF	TGTGCCAGCAGCTTGGCCAGTTTGGGGACAGGGTACACCGGGGAGCTGTTTTTT
NA	14	TRBV7-2	TRBJ1-2	once	CASRPGGGAGGYTF	TGTGCCAGCAGACCGGGGGGGGGCGCGGGCGGCTACACCTTC
NA	15	TRBV5-1	TRBJ1-1	NA	CASSLTGSPNTEAFF	TGCGCCAGCAGCCTTACAGGGAGCCCGAACACTGAAGCTTTCTTT
TRBD1	14	TRBV7-2	TRBJ1-1	few	CASSTTGGNTEAFF	TGTGCCAGCAGCACGACAGGGGGGAACACTGAAGCTTTCTTT
NA	11	TRBV3-1/TRBV3-2	TRBJ1-1	NA	CASSRGSEAFF	TGTGCCAGCAGCCGAGGGTCCGAAGCTTTCTTT
TRBD1	13	TRBV19	TRBJ1-5	NA	CASSQQGGGPQHF	TGTGCCAGTAGTCAGCAGGGGGGTGGGCCCCAGCATTTT
NA	13	TRBV14	TRBJ2-7	NA	CASSLVFRYEQYF	TGTGCCAGCAGCTTAGTTTTCCGCTACGAGCAGTACTTC
NA	15	TRBV5-1	TRBJ1-5	few	CASSLETGRNQPQHF	TGCGCCAGCAGCTTGGAAACAGGGCGCAATCAGCCCCAGCATTTT
NA	17	TRBV4-1	TRBJ2-1	few	CASSQAFVGSSYNEQFF	TGCGCCAGCAGCCAAGCCTTCGTGGGGAGCTCCTACAATGAGCAGTTCTTC
NA	11	TRBV30	TRBJ2-5	NA	CAWSVQAEVYF	TGTGCCTGGAGTGTACAGGCCGAGGTTTACTTC
TRBD1	15	TRBV11-2	TRBJ2-1	NA	CASSSTGELYNEQFF	TGTGCCAGCAGCTCGACAGGGGAGCTATACAATGAGCAGTTCTTC
TRBD1	17	TRBV5-1	TRBJ2-7	once	CASSSITTGTDPYEQYF	TGCGCCAGCAGCTCTATTACGACAGGGACGGACCCCTACGAGCAGTACTTC
NA	17	TRBV10-3	TRBJ2-1	NA	CAISERGQAGSYNEQFF	TGTGCCATCAGTGAAAGGGGCCAAGCGGGCTCCTACAATGAGCAGTTCTTC
NA	14	TRBV7-2	TRBJ2-7	NA	CASSLAGLGYEQYF	TGTGCCAGCAGCTTAGCGGGACTCGGCTACGAGCAGTACTTC
TRBD1	15	TRBV2	TRBJ2-5	NA	CASSDRAGGDETQYF	TGTGCCAGCAGTGATAGGGCAGGGGGCGATGAGACCCAGTACTTC
NA	15	TRBV2	TRBJ1-5	once	CASSLFEGGNQPQHF	TGTGCCAGCAGTCTCTTCGAGGGAGGCAATCAGCCCCAGCATTTT
NA	13	TRBV14	TRBJ1-1	NA	CASSLSQGTEAFF	TGTGCCAGCAGCCTGTCCCAGGGGACTGAAGCTTTCTTT
TRBD1	16	TRBV5-4	TRBJ2-2	NA	CASSPLRGSDTGELFF	TGTGCCAGCAGCCCCCTCAGGGGGTCTGACACCGGGGAGCTGTTTTTT
TRBD1	15	TRBV7-9	TRBJ2-1	NA	CASSGGQGVDNEQFF	TGTGCCAGCAGCGGGGGACAGGGCGTCGACAATGAGCAGTTCTTC
TRBD2	16	TRBV6-2/TRBV6-3	TRBJ2-2	NA	CASRPLAGRNTGELFF	TGTGCCAGCAGGCCTCTAGCGGGAAGAAACACCGGGGAGCTGTTTTTT
TRBD2	13	TRBV2	TRBJ2-1	NA	CASRAGVAGEQFF	TGTGCCAGCAGGGCCGGGGTAGCGGGAGAGCAGTTCTTC
TRBD2	15	TRBV5-4	TRBJ2-1	NA	CASSLALAGDNEQFF	TGTGCCAGCAGCTTGGCCCTAGCGGGAGACAATGAGCAGTTCTTC
NA	14	TRBV2	TRBJ2-7	once	CASVYSENAYEQYF	TGTGCCAGCGTCTATAGCGAGAATGCCTACGAGCAGTACTTC
NA	12	TRBV5-8	TRBJ1-1	NA	CASTDRRTEAFF	TGTGCCAGCACCGACCGGAGAACTGAAGCTTTCTTT
TRBD1	15	TRBV7-9	TRBJ2-1	NA	CASSSPGQTYNEQFF	TGTGCCAGCAGCTCCCCGGGACAGACCTACAATGAGCAGTTCTTC
NA	13	TRBV4-2	TRBJ2-7	once	CASSQGTTREQYF	TGTGCCAGCAGCCAAGGGACTACCCGCGAGCAGTACTTC
NA	16	TRBV18	TRBJ1-6	NA	CASSPLREGAKSPLHF	TGTGCCAGCTCACCACTACGTGAGGGTGCTAAGTCACCCCTCCACTTT
TRBD2	17	TRBV6-2/TRBV6-3	TRBJ2-1	NA	CASSPPRTSGKYNEQFF	TGTGCCAGCAGTCCACCCCGGACTAGCGGGAAATACAATGAGCAGTTCTTC